The rows below give T cell receptor beta chains drawn from one sample of a study of blood T cell repertoires in COVID-19. Only in-frame clones appear in the TCRdb table, and some are missing; sequencing was by immunoSEQ multiplex PCR. The data contain some 97,000 clones, around nine tenths of them singletons. The sample consisted of peripheral blood. The receptors were gathered from a man between 60 and 70 years old with acute or convalescent COVID-19. CDR3s include the opening cysteine and the closing phenylalanine or tryptophan. Each record gives: J gene, V gene, D gene, clone size, CDR3 DNA, CDR3 protein. A D gene is named only where the DNA matches it firmly. The listing skips clone size in some rows; elsewhere it reads once, few, many or a size class.

>TRBJ1-6|TRBV20-1|TRBD1|NA
TGCAGTGCTAGTGTCTCGGACAGGGGGAGTAATTCACCCCTCCACTTT
CSASVSDRGSNSPLHF
>TRBJ2-6|TRBV7-9|NA|NA
TGTGCCAGCAGCCAACCGGGACACTTCTCTGGGGCCAACGTCCTGACTTTC
CASSQPGHFSGANVLTF
>TRBJ1-1|TRBV7-8|TRBD1|NA
TGTGCCAGCAGCGTGGGGACAGGGGCGATGGCTTTCTTT
CASSVGTGAMAFF
>TRBJ2-5|TRBV5-5|NA|NA
TGTGCCAGCAGCCCCCGAGGAGGCCTACAAGAGACCCAGTACTTC
CASSPRGGLQETQYF
>TRBJ2-1|TRBV5-1|TRBD2|NA
TGCGCCAGCAGCTCGAAGCGCGGGGGGTTTATCAATGAGCAGTTCTTC
CASSSKRGGFINEQFF
>TRBJ1-1|TRBV7-9|NA|NA
TGTGCCAGCAGCTTTGGAGGTCGTGACACTGAAGCTTTCTTT
CASSFGGRDTEAFF
>TRBJ2-3|TRBV6-5|NA|NA
TGTGCCAGCAGTCTGAGGGCAGACGCGGATACGCAGTATTTT
CASSLRADADTQYF
>TRBJ2-3|TRBV5-5|TRBD2|NA
TGTGCCAGCAGCTTTAGACTAGCGGGGGGGCCTAGTGATACGCAGTATTTT
CASSFRLAGGPSDTQYF
>TRBJ1-1|TRBV28|NA|NA
TGTGCCAGCAGTTTGGTCCGGGAACGAGGCACTGAAGCTTTCTTT
CASSLVRERGTEAFF
>TRBJ1-2|TRBV30|NA|NA
TGTGCCTGGTCCGGGACTGGGGAGAGCTATGGCTACACCTTC
CAWSGTGESYGYTF
>TRBJ2-7|TRBV2|NA|NA
TGTGCCAGCAGAGAACGAAGGAGCTCCTACGAGCAGTACTTC
CASRERRSSYEQYF
>TRBJ2-3|TRBV6-1|NA|NA
TGTGCCAGCAGTGGAGAATCCAGGGGTTTCGCCACAGATACGCAGTATTTT
CASSGESRGFATDTQYF
>TRBJ1-2|TRBV27|TRBD1|NA
TGTGCCAGCAGTCCCTACTCCGGGACAGTATATGGCTACACCTTC
CASSPYSGTVYGYTF
>TRBJ1-2|TRBV6-1|TRBD1|NA
TGTGCCAGCAGTGCCACCGGGACAGAATATGGCTACACCTTC
CASSATGTEYGYTF
>TRBJ2-2|TRBV7-7|TRBD2|once
TGTGCCAGCAGCCTTGGACTAGCGGGGGGGACCGGGGAGCTGTTTTTT
CASSLGLAGGTGELFF
>TRBJ2-6|TRBV7-2|TRBD1|NA
TGTGCCAGCAGCGTTCGAACAGGGGCTGGGGCCAACGTCCTGACTTTC
CASSVRTGAGANVLTF
>TRBJ1-1|TRBV10-3|NA|NA
TGTGCCATAAGAATCGACACCTACAACACTGAAGCTTTCTTT
CAIRIDTYNTEAFF
>TRBJ1-1|TRBV29-1|NA|NA
TGCAGCGTTGAAGATCAGGGCGCTGAAGCTTTCTTT
CSVEDQGAEAFF
>TRBJ1-6|TRBV19|NA|NA
TGTGCCAGTAGTAGTGTTCTAGATTCACCCCTCCACTTT
CASSSVLDSPLHF
>TRBJ1-2|TRBV5-1|NA|NA
TGCGCCAGCAGCCCGACCGTCAGCGGCTATGGCTACACCTTC
CASSPTVSGYGYTF
>TRBJ1-1|TRBV5-1|TRBD1|NA
TGCGCCAGCAGCTTAGCCCCAGGGGGCGCGGACACTGAAGCTTTCTTT
CASSLAPGGADTEAFF
>TRBJ1-1|TRBV3-1/TRBV3-2|TRBD1|NA
TGTGCCAGCAGCCCACAGACAGGGCGAACTGAAGCTTTCTTT
CASSPQTGRTEAFF
>TRBJ2-1|TRBV11-2|TRBD2|few
TGTGCCAGCAGTCGTAGCGGGGGGGCCGGTGAGCAGTTCTTC
CASSRSGGAGEQFF
>TRBJ2-5|TRBV13|TRBD1|NA
TGTGCCAGCACCGAGAAAGGGGGCTCGAAGACCCAGTACTTC
CASTEKGGSKTQYF
>TRBJ1-2|TRBV5-5|TRBD1|NA
TGTGCCAGCAGCCCCGGGACAGGGGGAACTAACTATGGCTACACCTTC
CASSPGTGGTNYGYTF
>TRBJ2-5|TRBV5-4|NA|NA
TGTGCCAGCAGCCCAACAAACCGGGTGGAGACCCAGTACTTC
CASSPTNRVETQYF
>TRBJ1-2|TRBV2|NA|NA
TGTGCCAGCAGTGAAGTAACAGGGACGAACTATGGCTACACCTTC
CASSEVTGTNYGYTF
>TRBJ2-5|TRBV3-1/TRBV3-2|NA|NA
TGTGCCAGCAGCCCACTGGCGGAGGAGACCCAGTACTTC
CASSPLAEETQYF
>TRBJ2-1|TRBV3-1/TRBV3-2|TRBD1|NA
TGTGCCAGCAGCGGACCCTCAGGGGGAAATGAGCAGTTCTTC
CASSGPSGGNEQFF
>TRBJ1-2|TRBV29-1|TRBD1|NA
TGCAGCGTTGAGGAGGGACAGGGCTACACCTTC
CSVEEGQGYTF
>TRBJ1-5|TRBV19|NA|NA
TGTGCCAGTAGCCAGGGGAATCAGCCCCAGCATTTT
CASSQGNQPQHF
>TRBJ1-6|TRBV5-5|NA|NA
TGTGCCAGCAGCTTATCCGGTAATTCACCCCTCCACTTT
CASSLSGNSPLHF
>TRBJ1-1|TRBV9|TRBD1|NA
TGTGCCAGCAGCCCTCAGACAGGGGGGAACACTGAAGCTTTCTTT
CASSPQTGGNTEAFF
>TRBJ1-6|TRBV12-3/TRBV12-4|NA|NA
TGTGCCAGCAGTTTAATGGGAGATTCACCCCTCCACTTT
CASSLMGDSPLHF
>TRBJ2-3|TRBV5-4|NA|NA
TGTGCCAGCAGCTCTCGTGCGGGGAGCACAGATACGCAGTATTTT
CASSSRAGSTDTQYF
>TRBJ1-2|TRBV19|NA|NA
TGTGCCAGTAGTACCGAAGCCGGTTACCCATCCTATGGCTACACCTTC
CASSTEAGYPSYGYTF
>TRBJ1-5|TRBV7-9|TRBD1|NA
TGTGCCAGCAGCTTAGGGACAGGGGAAAGCAATCAGCCCCAGCATTTT
CASSLGTGESNQPQHF
>TRBJ1-5|TRBV5-1|NA|once
TGCGCCAGCAGCTTACAGGGTACGGGTCAGCCCCAGCATTTT
CASSLQGTGQPQHF
>TRBJ2-7|TRBV5-6|NA|NA
TGTGCCAGCACGCGACAGAACTCCTACGAGCAGTACTTC
CASTRQNSYEQYF
>TRBJ1-6|TRBV2|NA|NA
TGTGCCAGCAAACTCGGGGAGCGCTCCTATAATTCACCCCTCCACTTT
CASKLGERSYNSPLHF
>TRBJ1-1|TRBV6-5|NA|NA
TGTGCCAGTATACAGGGAATGAACACTGAAGCTTTCTTT
CASIQGMNTEAFF
>TRBJ1-4|TRBV2|NA|NA
TGTGCCAGCAGCTTAATCCGGGACAAGAATGAAAAACTGTTTTTT
CASSLIRDKNEKLFF
>TRBJ1-2|TRBV12-3/TRBV12-4|NA|NA
TGTGCCAGCAGTTTAGGGGCCGGGGTCTACACCTTC
CASSLGAGVYTF
>TRBJ2-3|TRBV20-1|NA|once
TGCAGTGCTTCCCGGGGAGATACGCAGTATTTT
CSASRGDTQYF
>TRBJ2-1|TRBV18|NA|NA
TGTGCCAGCTCACCACCGAGCTCCTACAATGAGCAGTTCTTC
CASSPPSSYNEQFF
>TRBJ2-1|TRBV27|NA|NA
TGTGCCAGCAGTTCACAGGGAGTTTACGATGAGCAGTTCTTC
CASSSQGVYDEQFF
>TRBJ1-2|TRBV15|NA|NA
TGTGCCACCAGCAGAGATCTGAACTATGGCTACACCTTC
CATSRDLNYGYTF
>TRBJ1-2|TRBV27|NA|NA
TGTGCCAGCACTGCACAGGGCCGTCTTTCGGGCTACACCTTC
CASTAQGRLSGYTF
>TRBJ1-1|TRBV30|NA|NA
TGTGCCTGGGATCGACGGGGGGGGACTGAAGCTTTCTTT
CAWDRRGGTEAFF
>TRBJ1-1|TRBV2|NA|NA
TGTGCCAGCAGTGGTGTGTTGCGGGGCACTGAAGCTTTCTTT
CASSGVLRGTEAFF
>TRBJ2-5|TRBV5-1|NA|NA
TGCGCCAGCAGCGAGATCCAATCCCACCAAGAGACCCAGTACTTC
CASSEIQSHQETQYF